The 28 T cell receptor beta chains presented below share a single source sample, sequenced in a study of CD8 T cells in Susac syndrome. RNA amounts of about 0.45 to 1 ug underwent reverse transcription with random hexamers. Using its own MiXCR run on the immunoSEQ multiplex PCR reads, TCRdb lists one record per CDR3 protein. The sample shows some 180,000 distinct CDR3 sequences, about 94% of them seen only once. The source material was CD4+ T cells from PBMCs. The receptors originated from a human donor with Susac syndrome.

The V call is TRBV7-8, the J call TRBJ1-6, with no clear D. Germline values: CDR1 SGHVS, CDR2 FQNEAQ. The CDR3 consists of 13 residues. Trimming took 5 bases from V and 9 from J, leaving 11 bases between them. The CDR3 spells CASSAEGRSPLHF. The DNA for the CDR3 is TGTGCCAGCAGCGCGGAAGGTCGTTCACCCCTCCACTTT. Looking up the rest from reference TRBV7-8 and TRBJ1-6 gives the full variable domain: GAGVSQSPRYKVAKRGQDVALRCDPISGHVSLFWYQQALGQGPEFLTYFQNEAQLDKSGLPSDRFFAERPEGSVSTLKIQRTQQEDSAVYLCASSAEGRSPLHFGNGTRLTVT.

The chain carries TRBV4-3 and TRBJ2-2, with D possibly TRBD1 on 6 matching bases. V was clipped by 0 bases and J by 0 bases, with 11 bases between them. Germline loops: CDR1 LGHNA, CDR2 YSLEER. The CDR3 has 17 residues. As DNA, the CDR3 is TGCGCCAGCAGCCAAGACGTCTACAGGGCGAACACCGGGGAGCTGTTTTTT. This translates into CASSQDVYRANTGELFF.

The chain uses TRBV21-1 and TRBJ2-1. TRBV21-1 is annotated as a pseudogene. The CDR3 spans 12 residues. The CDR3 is CASSPGPFGQFF. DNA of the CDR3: TGTGCCAGCAGCCCTGGACCCTTTGGGCAGTTCTTC.

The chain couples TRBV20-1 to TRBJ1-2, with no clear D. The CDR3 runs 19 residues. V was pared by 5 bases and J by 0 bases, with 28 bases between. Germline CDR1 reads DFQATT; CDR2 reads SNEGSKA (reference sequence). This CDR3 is CSASSTLSALGSSNYGYTF. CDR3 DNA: TGCAGTGCTTCAAGTACGCTCAGCGCCCTAGGAAGCTCTAACTATGGCTACACCTTC.

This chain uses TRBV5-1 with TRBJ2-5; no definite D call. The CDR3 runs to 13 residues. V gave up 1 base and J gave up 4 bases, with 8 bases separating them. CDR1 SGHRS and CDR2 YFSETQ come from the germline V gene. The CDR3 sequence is CASSLRLVETQYF. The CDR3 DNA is TGCGCCAGCAGCTTGAGGCTAGTAGAGACCCAGTACTTC.

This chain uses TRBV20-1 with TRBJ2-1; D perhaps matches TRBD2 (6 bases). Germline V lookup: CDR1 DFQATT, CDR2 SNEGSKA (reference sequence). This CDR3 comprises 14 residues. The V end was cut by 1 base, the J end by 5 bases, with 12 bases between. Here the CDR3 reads CSARGGGPNNEQFF. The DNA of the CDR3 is TGCAGTGCTAGAGGGGGAGGACCGAACAATGAGCAGTTCTTC.

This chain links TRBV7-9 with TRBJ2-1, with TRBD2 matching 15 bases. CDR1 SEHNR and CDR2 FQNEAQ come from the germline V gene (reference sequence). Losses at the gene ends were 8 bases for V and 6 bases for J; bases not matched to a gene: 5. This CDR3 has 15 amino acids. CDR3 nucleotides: TGTGCCAGCCGACGGACTAGCGGGGGGGGCAATGAGCAGTTCTTC. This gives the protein CASRRTSGGGNEQFF. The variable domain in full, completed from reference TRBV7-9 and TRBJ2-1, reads DTGVSQNPRHKITKRGQNVTFRCDPISEHNRLYWYRQTLGQGPEFLTYFQNEAQLEKSRLLSDRFSAERPKGSFSTLEIQRTEQGDSAMYLCASRRTSGGGNEQFFGPGTRLTVL.

This chain's CDR3 is CASSADRAVSAYTF. The CDR3 DNA sequence: TGCGCCAGCAGCGCCGACAGGGCTGTCTCTGCCTACACCTTC. The gene calls are TRBV10-2 and TRBJ1-2; 7 bases are shared with TRBD1. This CDR3 has 14 residues. V lost 6 bases to trimming and J lost 10 bases; unmatched junction nucleotides: 14. CDR1 is WSHSY and CDR2 is SAAADI in the germline V gene.

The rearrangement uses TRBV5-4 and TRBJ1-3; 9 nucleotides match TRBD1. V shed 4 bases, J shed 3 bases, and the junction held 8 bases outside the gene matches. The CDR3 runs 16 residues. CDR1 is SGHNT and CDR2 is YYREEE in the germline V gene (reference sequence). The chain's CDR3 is CASSIAGTGSGNTIYF. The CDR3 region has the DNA TGTGCCAGCAGCATAGCCGGGACAGGGAGTGGAAACACCATATATTTT.

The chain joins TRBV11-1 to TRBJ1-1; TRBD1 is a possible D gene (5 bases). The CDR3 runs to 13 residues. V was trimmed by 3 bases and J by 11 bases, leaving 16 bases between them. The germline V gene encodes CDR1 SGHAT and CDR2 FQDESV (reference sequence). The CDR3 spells CASSFGLQDGAFF. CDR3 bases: TGTGCCAGCAGCTTCGGCCTACAGGATGGGGCTTTCTTT.

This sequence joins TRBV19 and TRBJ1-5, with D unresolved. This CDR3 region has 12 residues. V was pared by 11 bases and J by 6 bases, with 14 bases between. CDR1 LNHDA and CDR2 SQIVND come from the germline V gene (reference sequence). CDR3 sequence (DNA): TGTGCCTGCTCCGGTCGGGCTCAGCCCCAGCATTTT. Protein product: CACSGRAQPQHF.

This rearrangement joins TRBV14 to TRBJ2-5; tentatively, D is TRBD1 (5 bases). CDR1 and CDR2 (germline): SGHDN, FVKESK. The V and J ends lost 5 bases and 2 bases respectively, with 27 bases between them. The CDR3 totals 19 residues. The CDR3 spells CASSSTRQKDGNIQETQYF. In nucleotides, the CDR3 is TGTGCCAGCAGCTCCACAAGACAGAAGGACGGAAATATTCAAGAGACCCAGTACTTC.

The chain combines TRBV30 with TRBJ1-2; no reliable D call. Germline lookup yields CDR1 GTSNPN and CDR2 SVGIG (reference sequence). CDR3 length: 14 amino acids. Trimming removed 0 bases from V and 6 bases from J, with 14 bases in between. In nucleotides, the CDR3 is TGTGCCTGGAGTGTACTTGTCCGGGCCCATGGCTACACCTTC. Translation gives CAWSVLVRAHGYTF. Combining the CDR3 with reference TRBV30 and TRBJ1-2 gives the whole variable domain SQTIHQWPATLVQPVGSPLSLECTVEGTSNPNLYWYRQAAGRGLQLLFYSVGIGQISSEVPQNLSASRPQDRQFILSSKKLLLSDSGFYLCAWSVLVRAHGYTFGSGTRLTVV.

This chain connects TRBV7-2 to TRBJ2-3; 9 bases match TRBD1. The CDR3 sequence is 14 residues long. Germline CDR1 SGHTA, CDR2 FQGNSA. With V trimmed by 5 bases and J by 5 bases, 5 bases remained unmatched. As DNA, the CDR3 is TGTGCCAGCAGCCCTACAGGGGGCCGAGATACGCAGTATTTT. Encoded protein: CASSPTGGRDTQYF. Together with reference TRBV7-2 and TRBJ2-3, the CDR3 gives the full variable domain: GAGVSQSPSNKVTEKGKDVELRCDPISGHTALYWYRQSLGQGLEFLIYFQGNSAPDKSGLPSDRFSAERTGGSVSTLTIQRTQQEDSAVYLCASSPTGGRDTQYFGPGTRLTVL.

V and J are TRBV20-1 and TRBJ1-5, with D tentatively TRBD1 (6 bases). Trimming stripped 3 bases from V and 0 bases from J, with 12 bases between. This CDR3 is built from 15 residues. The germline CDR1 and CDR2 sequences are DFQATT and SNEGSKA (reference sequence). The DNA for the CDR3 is TGCAGTGCTAGCAGTGGACAGATTAGCAATCAGCCCCAGCATTTT. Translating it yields CSASSGQISNQPQHF.

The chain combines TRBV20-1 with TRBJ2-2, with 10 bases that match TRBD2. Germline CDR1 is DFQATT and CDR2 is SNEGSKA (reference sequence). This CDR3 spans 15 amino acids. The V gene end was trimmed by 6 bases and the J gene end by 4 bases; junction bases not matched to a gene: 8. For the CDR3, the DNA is TGCAGTGCCCCGACTAGCGGGTACTTCACCGGGGAGCTGTTTTTT. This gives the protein CSAPTSGYFTGELFF.

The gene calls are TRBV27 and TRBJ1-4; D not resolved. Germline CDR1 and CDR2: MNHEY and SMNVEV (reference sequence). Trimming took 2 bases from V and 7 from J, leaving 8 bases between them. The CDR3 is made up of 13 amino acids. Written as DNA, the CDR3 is TGTGCCAGCAGTTTAAGCAGGACTGAAAAACTGTTTTTT. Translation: CASSLSRTEKLFF.

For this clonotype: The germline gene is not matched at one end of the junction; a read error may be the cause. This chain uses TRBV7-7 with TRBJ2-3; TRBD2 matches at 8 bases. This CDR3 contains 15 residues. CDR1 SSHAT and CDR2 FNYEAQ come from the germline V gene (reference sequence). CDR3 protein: CASSFGSGGTDTQYF. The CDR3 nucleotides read TGTGCTAGCAGCTTTGGTAGCGGGGGCACAGATACGCAGTATTTT.

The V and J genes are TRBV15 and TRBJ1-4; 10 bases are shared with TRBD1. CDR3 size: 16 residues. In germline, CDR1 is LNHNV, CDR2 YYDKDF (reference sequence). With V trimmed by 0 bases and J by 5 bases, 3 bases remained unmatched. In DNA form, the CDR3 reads TGTGCCACCAGCAGAGATATGGGACAGGGGAATGAAAAACTGTTTTTT. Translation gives CATSRDMGQGNEKLFF.

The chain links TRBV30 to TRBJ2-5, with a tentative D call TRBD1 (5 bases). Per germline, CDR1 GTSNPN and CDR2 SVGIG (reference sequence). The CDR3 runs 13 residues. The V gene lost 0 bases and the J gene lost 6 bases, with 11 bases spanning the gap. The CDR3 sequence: CAWSVKGVQTQYF. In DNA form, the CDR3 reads TGTGCCTGGAGTGTAAAAGGGGTGCAGACCCAGTACTTC.

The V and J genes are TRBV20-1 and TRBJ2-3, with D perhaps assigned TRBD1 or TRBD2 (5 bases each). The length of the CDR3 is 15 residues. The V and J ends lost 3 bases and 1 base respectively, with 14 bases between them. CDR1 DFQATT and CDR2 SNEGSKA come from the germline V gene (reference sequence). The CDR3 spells CSARGLPGRTDTQYF. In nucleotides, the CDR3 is TGCAGTGCTAGGGGCCTCCCGGGGCGCACAGATACGCAGTATTTT.

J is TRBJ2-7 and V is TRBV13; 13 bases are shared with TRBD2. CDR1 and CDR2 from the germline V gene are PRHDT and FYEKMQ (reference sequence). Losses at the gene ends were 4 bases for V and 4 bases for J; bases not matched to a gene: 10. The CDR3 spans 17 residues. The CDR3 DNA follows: TGTGCCAGCAGCTCCCTACGACTAGCGGGGGGCTCATACGAGCAGTACTTC. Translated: CASSSLRLAGGSYEQYF.

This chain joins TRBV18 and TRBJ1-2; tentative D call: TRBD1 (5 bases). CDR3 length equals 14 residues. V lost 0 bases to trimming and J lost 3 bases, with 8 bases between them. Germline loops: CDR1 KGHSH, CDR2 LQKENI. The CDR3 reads CASSPPGGDYGYTF. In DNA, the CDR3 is TGTGCCAGCTCACCACCGGGAGGGGACTATGGCTACACCTTC.

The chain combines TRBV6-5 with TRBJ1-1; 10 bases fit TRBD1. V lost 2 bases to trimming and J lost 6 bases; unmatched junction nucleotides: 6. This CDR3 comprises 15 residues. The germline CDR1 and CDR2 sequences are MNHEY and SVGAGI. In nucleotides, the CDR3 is TGTGCCAGCAGTTACGCGGGACAGGGGATGGCTGAAGCTTTCTTT. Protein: CASSYAGQGMAEAFF.

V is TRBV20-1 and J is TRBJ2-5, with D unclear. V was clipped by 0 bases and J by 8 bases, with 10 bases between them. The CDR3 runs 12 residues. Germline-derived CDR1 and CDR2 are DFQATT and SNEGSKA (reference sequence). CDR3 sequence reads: CSARDVSRTQYF. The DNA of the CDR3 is TGCAGTGCTAGAGACGTGTCGAGAACCCAGTACTTC.

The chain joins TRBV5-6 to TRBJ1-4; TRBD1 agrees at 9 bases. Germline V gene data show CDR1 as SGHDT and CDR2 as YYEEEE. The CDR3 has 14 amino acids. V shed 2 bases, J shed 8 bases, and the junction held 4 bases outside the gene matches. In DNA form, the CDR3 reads TGTGCCAGCAGCTTTTGGACAGGGGAAGAAAAACTGTTTTTT. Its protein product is CASSFWTGEEKLFF.

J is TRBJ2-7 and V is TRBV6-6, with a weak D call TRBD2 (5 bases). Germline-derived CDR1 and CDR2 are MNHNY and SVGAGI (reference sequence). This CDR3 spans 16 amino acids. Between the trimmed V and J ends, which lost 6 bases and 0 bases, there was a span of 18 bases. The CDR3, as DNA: TGTGCCAGCAGCCCATCGGGGTCCAGGAGCTCCTACGAGCAGTACTTC. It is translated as CASSPSGSRSSYEQYF.

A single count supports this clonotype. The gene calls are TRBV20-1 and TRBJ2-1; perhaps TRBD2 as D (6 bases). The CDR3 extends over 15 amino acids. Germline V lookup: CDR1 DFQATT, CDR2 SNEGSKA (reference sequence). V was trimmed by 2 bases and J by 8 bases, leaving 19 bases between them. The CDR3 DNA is TGCAGTGCTAGAAGTCATACGACTAGTATCCATGAGCAGTTCTTC. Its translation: CSARSHTTSIHEQFF.